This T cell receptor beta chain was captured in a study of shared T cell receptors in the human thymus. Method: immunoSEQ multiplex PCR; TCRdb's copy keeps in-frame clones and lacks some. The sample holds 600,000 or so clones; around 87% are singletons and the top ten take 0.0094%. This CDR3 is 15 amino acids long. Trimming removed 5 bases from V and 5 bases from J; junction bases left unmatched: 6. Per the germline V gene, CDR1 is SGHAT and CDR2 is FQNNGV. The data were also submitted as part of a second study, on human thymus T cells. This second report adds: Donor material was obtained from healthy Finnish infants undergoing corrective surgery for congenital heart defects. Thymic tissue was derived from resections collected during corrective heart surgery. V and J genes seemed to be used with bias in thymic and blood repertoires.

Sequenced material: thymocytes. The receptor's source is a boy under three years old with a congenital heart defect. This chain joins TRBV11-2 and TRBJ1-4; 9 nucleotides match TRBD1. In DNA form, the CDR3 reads TGTGCCAGCAGCACACCGACAGGGGGGAATGAAAAACTGTTTTTT. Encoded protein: CASSTPTGGNEKLFF.